This passage covers 30 T cell receptor beta chains from one sample sequenced in a study of Tregs in tolerant kidney transplant recipients. Some clones are missing from TCRdb's copy, which holds only in-frame ones; the method was immunoSEQ multiplex PCR. The data contain nearly 50,000 clones, approximately 90% of them seen just once; the ten biggest clones take up around 16%. Related graft donors supplied nonmyeloablative bone marrow transplants, and mixed chimerism was transient. Sequencing was performed on CD8+ T cells from blood (PBMCs), taken 12 months after the transplant. The receptor set was obtained from a human patient who received a combined kidney and bone marrow transplant. The graft donor may be the source of some T cells.

The chain joins TRBV20-1 to TRBJ2-1, with unresolved D. Germline CDR1 is DFQATT and CDR2 is SNEGSKA (reference sequence). The CDR3 totals 11 residues. The V end lost 5 bases, the J end lost 4 bases, and 6 bases lay between the germline ends. DNA for the CDR3: TGCAGTGCTCGCGATTACAATGAGCAGTTCTTC. Translating gives CSARDYNEQFF.

The chain couples TRBV4-1 to TRBJ1-2; TRBD1 agrees at 7 bases. In germline, CDR1 is MGHRA, CDR2 YSYEKL. The V gene end was trimmed by 0 bases and the J gene end by 9 bases; junction bases not matched to a gene: 10. The CDR3 has 15 amino acids. The CDR3 nucleotides are TGCGCCAGCAGCCAAGATGGCCAGGGGGTAGGACGCTACACCTTC. Its protein product is CASSQDGQGVGRYTF.

The rearrangement uses TRBV27 and TRBJ2-1; 10 bases are a match to TRBD2. Looked up from germline, CDR1 is MNHEY and CDR2 is SMNVEV (reference sequence). V lost 5 bases to trimming and J lost 3 bases; unmatched junction nucleotides: 4. CDR3 length: 15 amino acids. The CDR3 is CASSIAGGGYNEQFF. The DNA for the CDR3 is TGTGCCAGCAGTATAGCGGGAGGTGGCTACAATGAGCAGTTCTTC.

The chain has TRBV13 and TRBJ2-7; D is perhaps TRBD2 (5 bases). CDR1 is PRHDT, CDR2 FYEKMQ, per germline (reference sequence). This CDR3 has 12 amino acids. Trimming left V 6 bases short and J 7 bases short, with 13 bases between. This CDR3 reads CASRAASGEQYF. In DNA, the CDR3 is TGTGCCAGCAGGGCTGCGTCGGGGGAGCAGTACTTC.

The chain combines TRBV7-2 with TRBJ2-5; TRBD2 matches 11 bases. Losses at the gene ends were 4 bases for V and 4 bases for J; bases not matched to a gene: 5. Germline lookup yields CDR1 SGHTA and CDR2 FQGNSA. This CDR3 region has 15 residues. CDR3 protein: CASSSLAGVAETQYF. The CDR3 region has the DNA TGTGCCAGCAGCTCACTAGCGGGAGTGGCAGAGACCCAGTACTTC.

A word on this clone: Other DNA variants within this sample encode the same CDR3. The chain uses TRBV14 and TRBJ2-3; D uncertain. V lost 1 base to trimming and J lost 2 bases, with 7 bases between them. The CDR3 spans 14 residues. CDR1 and CDR2 (germline): SGHDN, FVKESK. The CDR3 nucleotides read TGTGCCAGCAGCCAAGGGCGACACACAGATACGCAGTATTTT. Its translation is CASSQGRHTDTQYF.

A single count supports this clone. This chain links TRBV4-1 with TRBJ1-1; D gene uncertain. CDR1 and CDR2 from the germline V gene are MGHRA and YSYEKL. The V end lost 1 base, the J end lost 0 bases, and 9 bases lay between the germline ends. The CDR3 is made up of 15 amino acids. This CDR3 is CASSQGNSLNTEAFF. The CDR3 nucleotides are TGCGCCAGCAGCCAAGGTAACAGTTTGAACACTGAAGCTTTCTTT.

The genes are TRBV11-3 and TRBJ2-3, with D possibly TRBD1 on 5 matching bases. Germline V gene sequence: CDR1 SGHNT, CDR2 YENEEA. V lost 0 bases to trimming and J lost 0 bases, with 10 bases between them. The CDR3 has 16 amino acids. CDR3: CASSLEGLTSTDTQYF. The CDR3 nucleotides are TGTGCCAGCAGCTTAGAGGGGCTAACTAGCACAGATACGCAGTATTTT.

This clone has only one observation. This sequence joins TRBV29-1 and TRBJ2-5, with TRBD2 matching over 7 bases. The CDR3 is 15 amino acids. The junction had 10 bases not matched to a gene; V was cut back by 0 bases and J by 6 bases. Per the germline V gene, CDR1 is SQVTM and CDR2 is ANQGSEA. CDR3 sequence reads: CSVEDLPPSGQTQYF. The DNA for the CDR3 is TGCAGCGTTGAAGATCTCCCTCCTAGCGGACAGACCCAGTACTTC.

This rearrangement joins TRBV7-2 to TRBJ2-5; 9 bases are a match to TRBD1. The CDR3 is 17 residues long. CDR1 and CDR2 from the germline V gene are SGHTA and FQGNSA. The J segment lost 4 bases and the V segment lost 5 bases, leaving 14 bases of the junction unmatched. The CDR3 DNA reads as TGTGCCAGCAGCCCCGGCCCAGTGGGACAGGGAGTAGAGACCCAGTACTTC. Encoded protein: CASSPGPVGQGVETQYF.

The V and J genes are TRBV4-1 and TRBJ1-6; tentative D call: TRBD1 (6 bases). The ends were cut back, 3 bases at V and 3 bases at J, with 12 bases in the middle. From germline, CDR1 is MGHRA and CDR2 YSYEKL. This CDR3 comprises 16 residues. The CDR3: CASSHGTGLYNSPLHF. Written as DNA, the CDR3 is TGCGCCAGCAGCCACGGAACAGGGCTCTATAATTCACCCCTCCACTTT.

The V call is TRBV7-3, the J call TRBJ2-1; 7 positions match TRBD2. With V trimmed by 0 bases and J by 4 bases, 3 bases remained unmatched. Germline assignment: CDR1 SGHTA and CDR2 FQGTGA. The CDR3 runs 15 residues. The CDR3 DNA is TGTGCCAGCAGCTTAACTAGCGGGCCGTACAATGAGCAGTTCTTC. Encoded protein: CASSLTSGPYNEQFF.

The chain employs TRBV4-3 and TRBJ2-1, with D maybe TRBD2 (6 bases). The CDR3 totals 16 residues. Trimming pared 0 bases from V and 3 bases from J, leaving 12 bases between. Germline lookup yields CDR1 LGHNA and CDR2 YSLEER. The CDR3 coding sequence is TGCGCCAGCAGCCAAGATCGGGGGATTAGCTACAATGAGCAGTTCTTC. Translation: CASSQDRGISYNEQFF.

The chain couples TRBV7-8 to TRBJ2-7, with TRBD2 identical over 12 bases. CDR3 size: 17 residues. Per germline, CDR1 SGHVS and CDR2 FQNEAQ. Trimming cost V 0 bases and J 12 bases; bases outside gene matches: 15. CDR3 region: CASSLALIGETSGRTYF. The CDR3 DNA follows: TGTGCCAGCAGCTTAGCGTTGATTGGCGAGACTAGCGGGAGAACGTACTTC.

The chain is built from TRBV7-8 and TRBJ2-7, with TRBD2 identical over 10 bases. V gave up 8 bases and J gave up 3 bases; unmatched junction bases: 1. In germline, CDR1 is SGHVS, CDR2 FQNEAQ. The CDR3 is 12 residues long. CDR3 residues: CASASGGYEQYF. The CDR3 bases are TGTGCCAGCGCTAGCGGGGGCTACGAGCAGTACTTC.

The J gene is TRBJ2-3, the V gene TRBV28; tentative D call: TRBD2 (6 bases). The germline V and J ends were trimmed by 3 bases and 0 bases, with 7 bases remaining between them. This CDR3 is 14 amino acids long. Germline V gives CDR1 MDHEN, CDR2 SYDVKM. Here the CDR3 DNA reads TGTGCCAGCAGTTTTCGGGGGAGCACAGATACGCAGTATTTT. Encoded protein: CASSFRGSTDTQYF.

J is TRBJ2-7 and V is TRBV7-2; 7 bases are a match to TRBD2. After removal of 5 bases from V and 2 bases from J, the junction contained 9 bases not matched to a gene. The CDR3 spans 15 residues. From germline, CDR1 is SGHTA and CDR2 FQGNSA. CDR3 nucleotides: TGTGCCAGCAGCCTGGGGGGGACGGGCCCCTACGAGCAGTACTTC. Amino acids: CASSLGGTGPYEQYF.

The chain links TRBV5-1 to TRBJ2-1; 7 positions match TRBD1. Per the germline V gene, CDR1 is SGHRS and CDR2 is YFSETQ. The CDR3 loop spans 16 amino acids. V lost 4 bases, J lost 2 bases, and 9 bases stayed unmatched. The CDR3 DNA sequence: TGCGCCAGCAGCGTGACAAGGACAGGAACCTACAATGAGCAGTTCTTC. Translated: CASSVTRTGTYNEQFF. Drawing the rest from reference TRBV5-1 and TRBJ2-1, the complete variable domain is KAGVTQTPRYLIKTRGQQVTLSCSPISGHRSVSWYQQTPGQGLQFLFEYFSETQRNKGNFPGRFSGRQFSNSRSEMNVSTLELGDSALYLCASSVTRTGTYNEQFFGPGTRLTVL.

The V call is TRBV5-5, the J call TRBJ2-7; 10 bases align to TRBD2. The J segment lost 0 bases and the V segment lost 3 bases, leaving 6 bases of the junction unmatched. Germline assignment: CDR1 SGHKS and CDR2 YYEKEE (reference sequence). The CDR3 sequence is 16 residues long. In DNA form, the CDR3 reads TGTGCCAGCAGCTCCCCGGGACTAGCGCTCTCCTACGAGCAGTACTTC. Amino acid sequence: CASSSPGLALSYEQYF.

V usage is TRBV2 and J usage is TRBJ1-5; TRBD1 agrees at 11 bases. The CDR3 spans 16 residues. V lost 7 bases to trimming and J lost 0 bases; unmatched junction nucleotides: 5. Germline assignment: CDR1 SNHLY and CDR2 FYNNEI. The CDR3 DNA reads TGTGCCAGCACGGGACAGGGGGGGTATAGCAATCAGCCCCAGCATTTT. Protein product: CASTGQGGYSNQPQHF.

The CDR3 reads CASSADLSTDTQYF. CDR3 nucleotide sequence: TGTGCCAGCTCAGCGGATCTGAGCACAGATACGCAGTATTTT. The chain combines TRBV18 with TRBJ2-3; no reliable D call. The V end was cut by 5 bases, the J end by 0 bases, with 9 bases between. The CDR3 is made up of 14 amino acids. Germline CDR1 reads KGHSH; CDR2 reads LQKENI.

J is TRBJ2-7 and V is TRBV7-3; 12 bases are a match to TRBD2. The CDR3 runs to 15 residues. V lost 5 bases and J lost 0; bases outside the gene matches: 2. Germline V CDR1 and CDR2: SGHTA, FQGTGA. The chain's CDR3 is CASSELAGGSYEQYF. CDR3 DNA sequence: TGTGCCAGCAGCGAACTAGCGGGGGGCTCCTACGAGCAGTACTTC. The full variable domain, its missing parts supplied by reference TRBV7-3 and TRBJ2-7, is GAGVSQTPSNKVTEKGKYVELRCDPISGHTALYWYRQSLGQGPEFLIYFQGTGAADDSGLPNDRFFAVRPEGSVSTLKIQRTERGDSAVYLCASSELAGGSYEQYFGPGTRLTVT.

This sequence joins TRBV29-1 and TRBJ2-1; D possibly corresponds to TRBD1 (6 bases). Trimming left V 4 bases short and J 10 bases short, with 11 bases between. The CDR3 consists of 11 residues. Germline CDR1 SQVTM, CDR2 ANQGSEA. CDR3 sequence (DNA): TGCAGCGTTGGACAGGACCGGGAGCAGTTCTTC. Its protein product is CSVGQDREQFF.

This clone was counted once. The rearrangement uses TRBV4-1 and TRBJ2-2; D uncertain. The CDR3 runs 15 residues. Germline loops: CDR1 MGHRA, CDR2 YSYEKL. The V end was cut by 0 bases, the J end by 1 base, with 6 bases between. The CDR3 sequence: CASSQERQNTGELFF. In DNA, the CDR3 is TGCGCCAGCAGCCAAGAAAGACAGAACACCGGGGAGCTGTTTTTT.

In its sample, this clone was seen once. The rearrangement joins TRBV19 to TRBJ2-7; D possibly corresponds to TRBD1 (6 bases). The CDR3 has 13 residues. Trimming stripped 6 bases from V and 1 base from J, with 10 bases between. CDR1 and CDR2 (germline): LNHDA, SQIVND (reference sequence). CDR3: CASSPGQSYEQYF. In nucleotides, the CDR3 is TGTGCCAGTAGCCCCGGACAGTCCTACGAGCAGTACTTC.

The genes are TRBV5-1 and TRBJ2-3; TRBD2 aligns across 9 bases. The V gene's germline CDR1 is SGHRS and CDR2 YFSETQ. The CDR3 is made up of 16 amino acids. V gave up 1 base and J gave up 2 bases; unmatched junction bases: 5. The CDR3 loop is CASSLSGGSPTDTQYF. DNA of the CDR3: TGCGCCAGCAGCTTGAGCGGGGGGTCCCCCACAGATACGCAGTATTTT.

This clone came up a few times. The rearrangement uses TRBV2 and TRBJ1-3; the D gene is possibly TRBD1 (5 bases). The CDR3 spans 17 residues. Germline V gene sequence: CDR1 SNHLY, CDR2 FYNNEI. Deletions cut 4 bases from V and 0 bases from J, with 16 bases between. The CDR3 spells CASSAPTSTVSGNTIYF. The DNA for the CDR3 is TGTGCCAGCAGTGCCCCAACCTCGACAGTCTCTGGAAACACCATATATTTT.

This chain uses TRBV9 with TRBJ2-1; TRBD2 aligns across 13 bases. Germline assignment: CDR1 SGDLS and CDR2 YYNGEE. V trimming: 3 bases; J trimming: 9 bases; junction bases outside the gene matches: 6. This CDR3 is 15 amino acids long. CDR3 sequence (DNA): TGTGCCAGCAGCGCCGGGACTAGCGGGATAACTGAGCAGTTCTTC. This sequence encodes CASSAGTSGITEQFF. Looking up the rest from reference TRBV9 and TRBJ2-1 gives the full variable domain: DSGVTQTPKHLITATGQRVTLRCSPRSGDLSVYWYQQSLDQGLQFLIQYYNGEERAKGNILERFSAQQFPDLHSELNLSSLELGDSALYFCASSAGTSGITEQFFGPGTRLTVL.

The chain links TRBV19 to TRBJ2-3; TRBD2 matches 7 bases. In germline, CDR1 is LNHDA, CDR2 SQIVND (reference sequence). The CDR3 spans 12 residues. V lost 1 base to trimming and J lost 9 bases; unmatched junction nucleotides: 1. CDR3 protein: CASSIVGGTQYF. The CDR3 DNA sequence: TGTGCCAGTAGTATAGTGGGAGGGACGCAGTATTTT.

This chain joins TRBV5-6 and TRBJ2-1, with 12 bases that match TRBD2. The V segment lost 4 bases and the J segment 10 bases; nucleotides outside the gene matches: 6. This CDR3 contains 14 residues. Germline assignment: CDR1 SGHDT and CDR2 YYEEEE. This chain's CDR3 is CASSPTSGSYEQFF. CDR3 bases: TGTGCCAGCAGCCCGACTAGCGGGAGTTACGAGCAGTTCTTC.